The T cell receptor (beta chain) described here comes from a study of blood T cell repertoires in COVID-19. Study at large: T cells, B-cell-depleted T cells, or PBMCs provided the cDNA or gDNA that served as material.

V was shortened by 5 bases and J by 1 base, with 6 bases between the two germline ends. Germline assignment: CDR1 SGHTA and CDR2 FQGNSA. This CDR3 comprises 12 residues. Donors in Cohort 3 who had recovered were those with two negative PCRs, healthcare professional clearance, or resolution of their symptoms. As processed by the authors: Cell counts per sample came from amplifying reference gene primers. Data came from immunoSEQ multiplex PCR; TCRdb stores just in-frame clones and leaves some out. That table furnishes V, J and clone size, whereas the DNA furnished D and trimming. This sample yields some 320,000 clones, of which over 85% are seen a single time; 2% to 3% belongs to the top ten.

The specimen was PBMCs or T cells enriched from blood (not recorded which). The rearrangement links TRBV7-2 to TRBJ2-7; D remains unclear. The source of this sequence is a man in his fifties or sixties who had recovered from COVID-19. The CDR3: CASSPLSYEQYF. The CDR3 DNA reads as TGTGCCAGCAGCCCGTTATCCTACGAGCAGTACTTC.